These 18 T cell receptor beta chains originate from one sample sequenced in a study of blood T cell repertoires in COVID-19 (dated by TCRdb to about 2020). The method was the immunoSEQ multiplex PCR assay. Imported from immuneACCESS, the table was reduced by TCRdb to in-frame sequences with V and J called. These copies leave out some clones; in studies compared against another copy, an unresolved V gene accounts for under half, and the cause of the remainder is not known. This sample comprises 390,000 or so clones, approximately 92% of them detected only once. The biggest ten clones account for approximately 1% of the sample. The specimen was PBMCs or T cells enriched from blood (not recorded which). All receptors derive from a man between 18 and 29 years old who had recovered from COVID-19.

This chain links TRBV2 with TRBJ2-5, with D possibly being TRBD1 (6 bases). Deletions cut 11 bases from V and 5 bases from J, with 15 bases between. The CDR3 runs to 12 residues. Germline CDR1 and CDR2: SNHLY and FYNNEI. CDR3 nucleotide sequence: TGTGCCGGCCGCCAGGGGCCGGAGACCCAGTACTTC. Its translation is CAGRQGPETQYF. The variable domain in full, completed from reference TRBV2 and TRBJ2-5, reads EPEVTQTPSHQVTQMGQEVILRCVPISNHLYFYWYRQILGQKVEFLVSFYNNEISEKSEIFDDQFSVERPDGSNFTLKIRSTKLEDSAMYFCAGRQGPETQYFGPGTRLLVL.

The genes are TRBV7-6 and TRBJ2-1, with D maybe TRBD2 (7 bases). Germline values: CDR1 SGHVS, CDR2 FNYEAQ. The CDR3 loop spans 18 amino acids. V lost 5 bases and J 5 bases, leaving 25 bases between the germline ends. CDR3 sequence: CASSPSLLLRGLDNEQFF. The CDR3 region has the DNA TGTGCCAGCAGCCCTTCTTTGTTGCTGCGGGGGCTCGACAATGAGCAGTTCTTC.

The chain uses TRBV30 and TRBJ2-1; no reliable D call. Germline V gene data show CDR1 as GTSNPN and CDR2 as SVGIG (reference sequence). V lost 0 bases and J 8 bases, leaving 8 bases between the germline ends. This CDR3 region has 12 residues. CDR3 nucleotides: TGTGCCTGGAGTGTACTTAGAGATGAGCAGTTCTTC. Protein sequence: CAWSVLRDEQFF.

The chain links TRBV6-5 to TRBJ1-2; 8 bases line up with TRBD1. The CDR3 totals 11 residues. With V trimmed by 7 bases and J by 9 bases, 4 bases remained unmatched. Germline V gene sequence: CDR1 MNHEY, CDR2 SVGAGI. The CDR3 nucleotides read TGTGCCAGCACAGGGGGCGGGAGCTACACCTTC. It yields the protein CASTGGGSYTF.

The chain's CDR3 is CATNAGTANNQPQHF. CDR3 DNA sequence: TGTGCCACCAACGCGGGGACAGCAAACAATCAGCCCCAGCATTTT. The rearrangement uses TRBV7-2 and TRBJ1-5; 7 bases are a match to TRBD1. Germline CDR1 SGHTA, CDR2 FQGNSA. The CDR3 is 15 amino acids. The J segment lost 3 bases and the V segment lost 10 bases, leaving 12 bases of the junction unmatched.

This chain links TRBV6-5 with TRBJ1-2; D unclear. Germline V CDR1 and CDR2: MNHEY, SVGAGI. The CDR3 length is 12 residues. The V end was cut by 6 bases, the J end by 5 bases, with 10 bases between. CDR3 nucleotides: TGTGCCAGCAGCGGGGATGGGTATGGCTACACCTTC. Translation gives CASSGDGYGYTF.

The V call is TRBV9, the J call TRBJ2-3, with TRBD2 matching over 13 bases. Unmatched junction bases numbered 6, after V lost 3 bases and J lost 2 bases. CDR1 is SGDLS and CDR2 is YYNGEE in the germline V gene. This CDR3 is 17 amino acids long. CDR3 amino acids: CASSGRGLAGVTDTQYF. CDR3 sequence (DNA): TGTGCCAGCAGCGGACGTGGACTAGCGGGAGTCACAGATACGCAGTATTTT. Variable domain in full (rest from reference TRBV9 and TRBJ2-3): DSGVTQTPKHLITATGQRVTLRCSPRSGDLSVYWYQQSLDQGLQFLIQYYNGEERAKGNILERFSAQQFPDLHSELNLSSLELGDSALYFCASSGRGLAGVTDTQYFGPGTRLTVL.

V and J are TRBV3-1 (or the pseudogene TRBV3-2) and TRBJ2-7; D might be TRBD1 (6 bases). This CDR3 region has 13 residues. Trimming took 2 bases from V and 5 from J, leaving 10 bases between them. CDR1 and CDR2 (germline): LGHDT, YNNKEL (reference sequence). The DNA of the CDR3 is TGTGCCAGCAGCCAATTCTCAGGGGACGAGCAGTACTTC. Protein sequence: CASSQFSGDEQYF.

The J gene is TRBJ1-3, the V gene TRBV3-1 (or the pseudogene TRBV3-2); D not certain. Trimming left V 1 base short and J 2 bases short, with 9 bases between. The germline V gene encodes CDR1 LGHDT and CDR2 YNNKEL (reference sequence). The CDR3 sequence is 15 residues long. CDR3 in amino acids: CASSQGSRAGNTIYF. The CDR3 nucleotides read TGTGCCAGCAGCCAAGGCTCCCGAGCTGGAAACACCATATATTTT.

The sample holds a few counts of this clone. The CDR3 region is CASSSGDRGELFF. The CDR3 DNA sequence: TGTGCCAGCAGTTCAGGGGACCGGGGGGAGCTGTTTTTT. The chain combines TRBV28 with TRBJ2-2, with D perhaps matching TRBD1 (6 bases). The germline CDR1 and CDR2 sequences are MDHEN and SYDVKM. V lost 4 bases and J lost 8, with 11 bases in between. The CDR3 has 13 residues.

This chain connects TRBV19 to TRBJ2-5; D is perhaps TRBD2 (5 bases). V was shortened by 3 bases and J by 4 bases, with 15 bases between the two germline ends. The length of the CDR3 is 15 residues. CDR1 is LNHDA, CDR2 SQIVND, per germline (reference sequence). The CDR3 spells CASSIGIGRGETQYF. The CDR3 nucleotides read TGTGCCAGTAGTATCGGGATTGGACGAGGAGAGACCCAGTACTTC.

The gene calls are TRBV28 and TRBJ2-7; D uncertain. The V gene lost 5 bases and the J gene lost 3 bases, with 5 bases spanning the gap. Germline V gene data show CDR1 as MDHEN and CDR2 as SYDVKM. CDR3 size: 11 residues. CDR3 sequence: CASSISYEQYF. Written as DNA, the CDR3 is TGTGCCAGCAGTATTAGCTACGAGCAGTACTTC.

The chain is built from TRBV5-6 and TRBJ2-7; 9 bases line up with TRBD1. The germline V gene encodes CDR1 SGHDT and CDR2 YYEEEE. CDR3 length equals 14 residues. The J segment lost 4 bases and the V segment lost 1 base, leaving 3 bases of the junction unmatched. CDR3 coding DNA: TGTGCCAGCAGCTTGTCCGGGACAGGGTACGAGCAGTACTTC. It yields the protein CASSLSGTGYEQYF. Based on the CDR3 plus reference TRBV5-6 and TRBJ2-7, the full variable domain is DAGVTQSPTHLIKTRGQQVTLRCSPKSGHDTVSWYQQALGQGPQFIFQYYEEEERQRGNFPDRFSGHQFPNYSSELNVNALLLGDSALYLCASSLSGTGYEQYFGPGTRLTVT.

CDR3 DNA sequence: TGTGCCACCAAACCCTTGGACTCCTTAGCCAAAAACATTCAGTACTTC. This encodes CATKPLDSLAKNIQYF. V and J are TRBV24-1 and TRBJ2-4, with D possibly TRBD2 on 5 matching bases. The CDR3 runs 16 residues. Trimming left V 8 bases short and J 0 bases short, with 16 bases between. The germline V gene encodes CDR1 KGHDR and CDR2 SFDVKD.

This chain links TRBV18 with TRBJ2-3, with a possible D match to TRBD1 (6 bases). This CDR3 spans 16 amino acids. Germline V gene sequence: CDR1 KGHSH, CDR2 LQKENI. Trimming removed 5 bases from V and 2 bases from J, with 17 bases in between. The CDR3 DNA follows: TGTGCCAGCTCAACTCAACAGGGATTTAACACAGATACGCAGTATTTT. As protein: CASSTQQGFNTDTQYF. Supplemented by reference TRBV18 and TRBJ2-3, the full variable domain reads NAGVMQNPRHLVRRRGQEARLRCSPMKGHSHVYWYRQLPEEGLKFMVYLQKENIIDESGMPKERFSAEFPKEGPSILRIQQVVRGDSAAYFCASSTQQGFNTDTQYFGPGTRLTVL.

The genes are TRBV6-1 and TRBJ1-4; no definite D call. Germline V gene sequence: CDR1 MNHNS, CDR2 SASEGT. CDR3 length: 13 residues. The V and J ends lost 1 base and 7 bases respectively, with 7 bases between them. DNA of the CDR3: TGTGCCAGCAGTGAAGAACAGTCTGAAAAACTGTTTTTT. It specifies CASSEEQSEKLFF.

This clone has just one count. The rearrangement links TRBV28 to TRBJ2-7; 8 positions agree with TRBD2. The CDR3 is 16 residues long. CDR1 MDHEN and CDR2 SYDVKM come from the germline V gene. The junction had 6 bases not matched to a gene; V was cut back by 2 bases and J by 0 bases. The CDR3, as DNA: TGTGCCAGCAGTTTAACCGGAACTAGCGGCTCCTACGAGCAGTACTTC. Protein: CASSLTGTSGSYEQYF.

The V and J genes are TRBV10-3 and TRBJ2-3; the D gene is possibly TRBD2 (7 bases). Germline-derived CDR1 and CDR2 are ENHRY and SYGVKD. This CDR3 has 14 amino acids. The V gene lost 8 bases and the J gene lost 8 bases, with 20 bases spanning the gap. For the CDR3, the DNA is TGTGCCATCGTCAGGGGCAGCGGGAACGGTACGCAGTATTTT. Amino acids: CAIVRGSGNGTQYF.